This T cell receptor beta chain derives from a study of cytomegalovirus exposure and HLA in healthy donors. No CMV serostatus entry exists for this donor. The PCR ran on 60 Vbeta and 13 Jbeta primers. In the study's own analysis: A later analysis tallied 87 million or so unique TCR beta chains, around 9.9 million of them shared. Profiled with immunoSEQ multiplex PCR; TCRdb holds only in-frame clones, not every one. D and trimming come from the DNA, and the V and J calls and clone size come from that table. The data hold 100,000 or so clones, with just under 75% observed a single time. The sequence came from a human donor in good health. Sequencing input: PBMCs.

CDR3 nucleotide sequence: TGTGCCAGCAGCAATAGCGTCACAGATACGCAGTATTTT. Protein product: CASSNSVTDTQYF. The chain has TRBV6-6 and TRBJ2-3, with D possibly matching TRBD2 (5 bases). Germline CDR1 is MNHNY and CDR2 is SVGAGI (reference sequence). The CDR3 runs 13 residues. Deletions cut 6 bases from V and 2 bases from J, with 9 bases between.